A single sample gave rise to the 3 T cell receptor beta chains below, sequenced in a study of blood T cell repertoires in COVID-19. Sequenced by immunoSEQ multiplex PCR; TCRdb stores in-frame clones only, minus some. The sample lists around 280,000 clones; over 80% were seen once. Material: peripheral blood. These receptors were obtained from a woman aged 45-65 years with active or convalescent COVID-19.

The genes are TRBV29-1 and TRBJ1-1; D might be TRBD1 (5 bases). The CDR3 length is 12 residues. The germline CDR1 and CDR2 sequences are SQVTM and ANQGSEA. V lost 1 base and J 3 bases, leaving 6 bases between the germline ends. The CDR3 spells CSVEGGDTEAFF. In DNA, the CDR3 is TGCAGCGTTGAAGGGGGGGACACTGAAGCTTTCTTT.

V usage is TRBV30 and J usage is TRBJ1-2; D might be TRBD1 (6 bases). The germline V gene has CDR1 GTSNPN and CDR2 SVGIG (reference sequence). Trimming cost V 2 bases and J 0 bases, with 16 bases left between them. The CDR3 length is 16 residues. CDR3 in amino acids: CAWSSGEAGPNYGYTF. Written as DNA, the CDR3 is TGTGCCTGGAGTTCAGGGGAAGCGGGACCTAACTATGGCTACACCTTC.

The CDR3 nucleotides are TGTGCCAGCTCACCAGGACAGGGGTCAAACACCGGGGAGCTGTTTTTT. Its protein is CASSPGQGSNTGELFF. The chain combines TRBV18 with TRBJ2-2; 9 bases fit TRBD1. CDR3 length: 16 residues. The germline CDR1 and CDR2 sequences are KGHSH and LQKENI. V dropped 2 bases and J dropped 2; count of bases not matched to a gene: 3.